These 30 T cell receptor beta chains share one sample of origin, sequenced in a study of identical twins. One entry per CDR3 protein results from TCRdb running MiXCR on the 5' RACE reads. Here the sample spans more than 1.5 million distinct CDR3 sequences, less than 40% being singletons. Sequenced material: cord blood. Receptor source: a newborn girl in good health.

In this sample, this clonotype turned up a few times. The chain couples TRBV20-1 to TRBJ2-3, with 13 bases that match TRBD2. The J segment lost 7 bases and the V segment lost 3 bases, leaving 13 bases of the junction unmatched. Germline V CDR1 and CDR2: DFQATT, SNEGSKA (reference sequence). The CDR3 has 17 residues. CDR3 protein: CSARGTSGMTPQYTQYF. CDR3 DNA sequence: TGCAGTGCTAGGGGGACTAGCGGGATGACCCCTCAATATACGCAGTATTTT.

The chain employs TRBV6-2 or TRBV6-3 and TRBJ2-5, with D uncertain. This CDR3 is 12 amino acids long. Between the trimmed V and J ends, which lost 4 bases and 11 bases, there was a span of 14 bases. From germline, CDR1 is MNHEY and CDR2 SVGEGT. The CDR3 loop reads CASSSYNNEQYF. The CDR3, as DNA: TGTGCCAGCAGTTCGTACAACAATGAGCAGTACTTC.

To note about this clonotype: The junction differs from germline at one of its ends, possibly a read error. The chain couples TRBV12-3 or TRBV12-4 to TRBJ1-1; possibly TRBD1 for D (6 bases). The CDR3 length is 15 residues. CDR3 protein: CASSLGTTKNTEAFF. CDR3 coding DNA: TGCGCCAGCAGTTTAGGGACAACAAAGAACACTGAAGCTTTCTTT.

The table lists this clonotype with a few counts. J is TRBJ2-1 and V is TRBV7-8; 13 bases agree with TRBD2. V lost 4 bases, J lost 6 bases, and 6 bases stayed unmatched. CDR3 length: 16 residues. The germline CDR1 and CDR2 sequences are SGHVS and FQNEAQ. The CDR3 loop reads CASSYRTSGSSNEQFF. The CDR3 nucleotides are TGTGCCAGCAGCTATCGGACTAGCGGGAGCTCCAATGAGCAGTTCTTC.

Details on this clonotype: Germline and junction disagree at one end, which may indicate a read error. The V gene is TRBV24-1, the J gene TRBJ2-1, with TRBD2 identical over 7 bases. The CDR3 totals 15 residues. Looked up from germline, CDR1 is KGHDR and CDR2 is SFDVKD. CDR3 loop: CAASDLGAGHNEQFF. The CDR3 DNA sequence: TGTGCCGCCAGTGATTTGGGAGCGGGACACAATGAGCAGTTCTTC.

The genes are TRBV5-1 and TRBJ2-7; 12 nucleotides line up with TRBD2. There are 15 residues in the CDR3. The ends lost 6 bases at V and 2 bases at J; junction bases unmatched: 6. CDR1 is SGHRS, CDR2 YFSETQ, per germline. CDR3 bases: TGCGCCAGCAAGACTAGCGGGGGCCTAACCTACGAGCAGTACTTC. Its translation: CASKTSGGLTYEQYF. The full variable domain, with the rest looked up from reference TRBV5-1 and TRBJ2-7, is KAGVTQTPRYLIKTRGQQVTLSCSPISGHRSVSWYQQTPGQGLQFLFEYFSETQRNKGNFPGRFSGRQFSNSRSEMNVSTLELGDSALYLCASKTSGGLTYEQYFGPGTRLTVT.

As for this clonotype: Since a much larger clone is just one base distant, this may be a read error. The chain combines TRBV24-1 with TRBJ2-1, with 7 positions matching TRBD2. The V gene's germline CDR1 is KGHDR and CDR2 SFDVKD. The CDR3 length is 14 residues. V shed 7 bases and J 7 bases; nucleotides not matched to a gene: 9. The CDR3 protein is CATRDVNSGNEQFF. The DNA of the CDR3 is TGTGCCACCAGGGATGTAAATAGCGGGAATGAGCAGTTCTTC.

On this clonotype: The junction does not match germline at one end; this may be a read error. The CDR3: CASSLGQAQPLHF. CDR3 DNA: TGTGCCAGCAGCTTAGGCCAGGCTCAGCCCCTGCATTTT. The V gene is TRBV7-2, the J gene TRBJ1-5; no clear D. This CDR3 comprises 13 residues. Germline-derived CDR1 and CDR2 are SGHTA and FQGNSA.

V gene TRBV6-2 or TRBV6-3 combines with J gene TRBJ1-5, with 7 bases fitting TRBD1. V lost 6 bases to trimming and J lost 7 bases; unmatched junction nucleotides: 9. This CDR3 has 14 residues. Looked up from germline, CDR1 is MNHEY and CDR2 is SVGEGT. Written as DNA, the CDR3 is TGTGCCAGCAGAATGACAGGGCCCACACAGCCCCAGCATTTT. Its translation: CASRMTGPTQPQHF.

The V gene is TRBV5-4, the J gene TRBJ2-1; 7 positions match TRBD2. J was trimmed by 11 bases and V by 4 bases; bases with no gene match: 6. Germline V gene sequence: CDR1 SGHNT, CDR2 YYREEE (reference sequence). This CDR3 has 12 amino acids. The CDR3 sequence: CASSLGGDKQFF. CDR3 bases: TGTGCCAGCAGCCTGGGGGGGGATAAGCAGTTCTTC.

This clonotype was counted ten times or more. The V call is TRBV4-1, the J call TRBJ2-1; D gene uncertain. V lost 1 base, J lost 1 base, and 8 bases lay in between. The CDR3 sequence is 15 residues long. The germline V gene encodes CDR1 MGHRA and CDR2 YSYEKL. CDR3: CASSQVLGSYNEQFF. The CDR3 DNA reads as TGCGCCAGCAGCCAAGTTCTGGGGTCCTACAATGAGCAGTTCTTC.

This sequence joins TRBV25-1 and TRBJ1-1, with D possibly being TRBD1 (6 bases). The V end lost 0 bases, the J end lost 2 bases, and 10 bases lay between the germline ends. Per the germline V gene, CDR1 is MGHDK and CDR2 is SYGVNS. The CDR3 contains 15 residues. The CDR3 region is CASSEYNRVNTEAFF. Here the CDR3 DNA reads TGTGCCAGCAGTGAATATAACAGGGTTAACACTGAAGCTTTCTTT.

V is TRBV4-1 and J is TRBJ2-3; tentatively, D is TRBD2 (6 bases). This CDR3 has 15 amino acids. The V and J ends lost 8 bases and 0 bases respectively, with 15 bases between them. From germline, CDR1 is MGHRA and CDR2 YSYEKL. CDR3 protein: CASQVSSVSTDTQYF. The CDR3 nucleotides read TGCGCCAGCCAAGTTTCTAGCGTCAGCACAGATACGCAGTATTTT.

The V gene is TRBV20-1, the J gene TRBJ2-7, with 9 bases that match TRBD2. The germline V gene has CDR1 DFQATT and CDR2 SNEGSKA (reference sequence). The V and J ends lost 3 bases and 4 bases, in that order; junction bases with no gene match: 13. CDR3 length: 16 residues. The DNA for the CDR3 is TGCAGTGCTAGCACCCCGACTAGCGGTTTTGTTTACGAGCAGTACTTC. Amino acid sequence: CSASTPTSGFVYEQYF.

The J gene is TRBJ2-3, the V gene TRBV13; 7 bases match TRBD2. Germline loops: CDR1 PRHDT, CDR2 FYEKMQ (reference sequence). CDR3 length: 17 residues. The junction had 14 bases not matched to a gene; V was cut back by 5 bases and J by 3 bases. This chain's CDR3 is CASSPGRGGLATDTQYF. The CDR3 nucleotides read TGTGCCAGCAGCCCCGGCCGCGGGGGATTAGCGACAGATACGCAGTATTTT.

This clonotype was counted a few times. The germline gene is not matched at one end of the junction; a read error may be the cause. The chain carries TRBV4-1 and TRBJ2-7; tentatively, D is TRBD2 (6 bases). CDR1 and CDR2 from the germline V gene are MGHRA and YSYEKL. The CDR3 contains 15 residues. CDR3 DNA: TGCACCAGCAGCGTATCTAGCGAGAGCTCCTACGAGCAGTACTTC. Protein sequence: CTSSVSSESSYEQYF.

In DNA, the CDR3 is TGTGCCAGCAGACCTTACCCCGGGACCCCCTCCTACGAGCAGTACTTC. It translates to CASRPYPGTPSYEQYF. The chain carries TRBV28 and TRBJ2-7; D is possibly TRBD1 or TRBD2 (5 bases each). Germline CDR1 and CDR2: MDHEN and SYDVKM. The CDR3 spans 16 residues. The ends were cut back, 6 bases at V and 0 bases at J, with 18 bases in the middle. The full variable domain, rest sourced from reference TRBV28 and TRBJ2-7, is DVKVTQSSRYLVKRTGEKVFLECVQDMDHENMFWYRQDPGLGLRLIYFSYDVKMKEKGDIPEGYSVSREKKERFSLILESASTNQTSMYLCASRPYPGTPSYEQYFGPGTRLTVT.

This clonotype has a handful of counts. The CDR3 nucleotides read TGCGCCAGCAGCCAAGAGGCTAGCGGGGGAGAGACCCAGTACTTC. This encodes CASSQEASGGETQYF. J is TRBJ2-5 and V is TRBV4-1; 10 bases fit TRBD2. The CDR3 length is 15 residues. Germline assignment: CDR1 MGHRA and CDR2 YSYEKL. V was clipped by 0 bases and J by 4 bases; unmatched bases: 2.

This chain uses TRBV30 with TRBJ1-6; 11 bases agree with TRBD1. CDR1 and CDR2 from the germline V gene are GTSNPN and SVGIG (reference sequence). The CDR3 has 12 residues. With 8 bases clipped from V and 9 bases from J, the junction kept 3 bases outside the gene matches. The CDR3 loop reads CALDRGLSPLHF. The CDR3 DNA reads TGTGCCCTGGACAGGGGGCTTTCACCCCTCCACTTT.

In this sample, this clonotype turned up once. The germline gene is not matched at one end of the junction; a read error may be the cause. The genes are TRBV20-1 and TRBJ2-7; 8 bases line up with TRBD2. The DNA end favors TRBJ2-5, so the J call may be wrong. Germline CDR1 reads DFQATT; CDR2 reads SNEGSKA (reference sequence). The CDR3 totals 13 residues. The CDR3 reads CSVRRLAGETQYF. The CDR3, as DNA: TGCAGTGTTAGACGGCTAGCGGGAGAGACCCAGTACTTC.

This clonotype was seen a handful of times. The chain has TRBV10-3 and TRBJ2-7; 12 positions match TRBD2. CDR1 and CDR2 from the germline V gene are ENHRY and SYGVKD. CDR3 size: 14 residues. V dropped 10 bases and J dropped 4; count of bases not matched to a gene: 8. CDR3 bases: TGTGCCAGCACGCCGGGACTAGCGGGTTACGAGCAGTACTTC. Protein: CASTPGLAGYEQYF.

Only a few counts were recorded for this clonotype. V gene TRBV20-1 combines with J gene TRBJ1-1; TRBD1 aligns across 9 bases. V trimming: 3 bases; J trimming: 1 base; junction bases outside the gene matches: 3. The CDR3 has 14 amino acids. CDR1 and CDR2 from the germline V gene are DFQATT and SNEGSKA (reference sequence). CDR3 in amino acids: CSASGTGWNTEAFF. Here the CDR3 DNA reads TGCAGTGCTAGCGGGACAGGGTGGAACACTGAAGCTTTCTTT.

In this sample, this clonotype turned up a few times. The genes are TRBV4-2 and TRBJ2-3; 13 bases line up with TRBD2. This CDR3 region has 17 residues. V shed 4 bases, J shed 7 bases, and the junction held 11 bases outside the gene matches. CDR1 and CDR2 from the germline V gene are LGHNA and YNFKEQ. The CDR3 loop is CASSRGPTSGGANTQYF. The CDR3 DNA is TGTGCCAGCAGCCGCGGACCCACTAGCGGGGGGGCAAATACGCAGTATTTT.

The V gene is TRBV29-1, the J gene TRBJ2-1; 8 positions match TRBD2. Losses at the gene ends were 4 bases for V and 3 bases for J; bases not matched to a gene: 11. Looked up from germline, CDR1 is SQVTM and CDR2 is ANQGSEA. This CDR3 has 16 amino acids. For the CDR3, the DNA is TGCAGCGTTGCCCCTCAGCCGGGAGGGCACTACAATGAGCAGTTCTTC. It is translated as CSVAPQPGGHYNEQFF.

The chain carries TRBV7-2 and TRBJ2-7, with TRBD2 matching over 11 bases. Germline lookup yields CDR1 SGHTA and CDR2 FQGNSA. J lost 5 bases, V lost 1 base, and 10 bases had no gene match. The CDR3 covers 17 residues. CDR3 sequence: CASSLEGTSGLRNEQYF. The CDR3 DNA follows: TGTGCCAGCAGCTTAGAAGGGACTAGCGGTCTCCGGAACGAGCAGTACTTC.

This clonotype was observed a handful of times. The chain employs TRBV25-1 and TRBJ2-1; possibly TRBD1 or TRBD2 for D (7 bases each). The closer fit of TRBJ2-7 to the DNA end suggests the J call may be wrong. The CDR3 sequence is 14 residues long. The V gene's germline CDR1 is MGHDK and CDR2 SYGVNS. The CDR3, as DNA: TGTGCCAGCAGGGGGGGGACAGTTTACAATGAGCAGTACTTC. Amino acid sequence: CASRGGTVYNEQYF.

The rearrangement links TRBV5-1 to TRBJ1-2, with TRBD1 matching 10 bases. The V gene end was trimmed by 7 bases and the J gene end by 1 base; junction bases not matched to a gene: 4. Germline CDR1 is SGHRS and CDR2 is YFSETQ. The CDR3 totals 14 residues. CDR3 residues: CASGQGVDNYGYTF. The CDR3 bases are TGCGCCAGCGGACAGGGGGTTGATAACTATGGCTACACCTTC.

Comment on this clonotype: The junction and the germline gene differ at one end; a read error may be behind it. V usage is TRBV20-1 and J usage is TRBJ1-5; D ambiguous. The CDR3 is 13 residues long. Germline CDR1 is DFQATT and CDR2 is SNEGSKA (reference sequence). The CDR3 DNA reads as TGCAGTGCGCAGTTCCTACCCAATCGGCCCCAGCATTTT. Translation gives CSAQFLPNRPQHF.

The chain carries TRBV12-5 and TRBJ2-1, with 7 nucleotides matching TRBD1. This CDR3 has 15 amino acids. Germline V gene lookup returns CDR1 LGHNT and CDR2 FRNRAP. V lost 1 base and J lost 6; bases outside the gene matches: 6. This CDR3 reads CASGLGQGVVNEQFF. DNA of the CDR3: TGTGCTAGTGGTTTGGGGCAGGGGGTGGTCAATGAGCAGTTCTTC.

This sequence joins TRBV6-6 and TRBJ1-2; D is perhaps TRBD1 (5 bases). V lost 0 bases and J lost 1, with 9 bases in between. The germline CDR1 and CDR2 sequences are MNHNY and SVGAGI (reference sequence). The CDR3 runs 15 residues. This CDR3 is CASSYSKQDNYGYTF. The CDR3 bases are TGTGCCAGCAGTTACTCGAAACAGGATAACTATGGCTACACCTTC.